This T cell receptor (beta chain) was captured in a study of human CD8 memory T cell subsets. This clonotype registers medium-sized (0.01 to 0.1%) by frequency. Its antigen is not identified. Notes on the study in general: Stem-like memory T cell repertoires seemed more diverse than precursor exhausted ones by Chao1 estimates.

TSTEM, the stem-like memory CD8+ T cells, were CCR7+ PD-1- TIGIT-. PBMC were obtained from the buffy coats of healthy donors. Germline-derived CDR1 and CDR2 are MGHDK and SYGVNS. The CDR3 is 15 amino acids. Generation of TCR beta libraries used UMI-labeled 5' RACE. Under the authors' procedure: Whichever TCR beta library was examined, it held between roughly 2,700 and 20,000 functional CDR3 beta clonotypes. TCRdb reprocessed the 5' RACE reads, with one entry per CDR3 protein and no DNA. None of the V and J calls come from the authors' own analysis; TCRdb made them. In total, the table holds approximately 7,000 distinct CDR3 sequences.

This chain connects TRBV25-1 to TRBJ1-1; TCRdb names TRBD1, which stays unverified in the absence of DNA. The sample consisted of CD8+ stem-like memory T cells (TSCM and TCM) sorted from PBMCs. Subset given: stem-like memory CD8 T cells (TSTEM), CCR7+ PD-1- TIGIT-. This receptor was obtained from a human donor in good health. This CDR3 reads CASIGRGRLGTEAFF.